The 12 T cell receptor beta chains given below trace back to one sample, sequenced in a study of blood T cell repertoires in COVID-19. Assay used: immunoSEQ multiplex PCR; TCRdb lists only in-frame clones, some missing. Of fewer than 400,000 clones listed, 70% to 90% are singletons. The sequenced sample consisted of PBMCs or T cells enriched from blood (not recorded which). These receptors were collected from a man younger than 40 who had recovered from COVID-19.

The chain carries TRBV4-2 and TRBJ1-1, with D unresolved. The V and J ends lost 0 bases and 5 bases respectively, with 4 bases between them. The CDR3 has 12 amino acids. The germline CDR1 and CDR2 sequences are LGHNA and YNFKEQ. This CDR3 reads CASSQDNTEAFF. The CDR3 region has the DNA TGTGCCAGCAGCCAAGACAATACTGAAGCTTTCTTT.

There are a few counts of this clone. The V call is TRBV6-4, the J call TRBJ2-3; a weak D match, TRBD1 (6 bases). The CDR3 has 17 amino acids. V gave up 4 bases and J gave up 3 bases, with 20 bases separating them. The germline V gene has CDR1 MRHNA and CDR2 SNTAGT. The CDR3 DNA reads as TGTGCCAGCAGTGGCCCCAGGGGAGTCACTGGGACAGATACGCAGTATTTT. Its protein is CASSGPRGVTGTDTQYF.

The chain employs TRBV5-4 and TRBJ2-1, with a weak D call TRBD1 (5 bases). This CDR3 has 13 residues. Per germline, CDR1 SGHNT and CDR2 YYREEE (reference sequence). V lost 2 bases to trimming and J lost 8 bases, with 11 bases between them. CDR3 sequence: CASSLERGDEQFF. CDR3 in DNA: TGTGCCAGCAGCTTAGAAAGGGGTGATGAGCAGTTCTTC.

J is TRBJ1-1 and V is TRBV3-1 (or the pseudogene TRBV3-2); D not certain. CDR1 is LGHDT, CDR2 YNNKEL, per germline (reference sequence). Between the trimmed V and J ends, which lost 3 bases and 10 bases, there was a span of 18 bases. The CDR3 has 14 residues. CDR3 coding DNA: TGTGCCAGCAGCCATACACGGGCCCGGAGCGGAGCTTTCTTT. As protein: CASSHTRARSGAFF.

The J gene is TRBJ2-7, the V gene TRBV4-2; TRBD1 agrees at 8 bases. The CDR3 has 15 amino acids. CDR1 and CDR2 (germline): LGHNA, YNFKEQ. Losses at the gene ends were 1 base for V and 2 bases for J; bases not matched to a gene: 4. CDR3 region: CASSQGGTGTYEQYF. In DNA, the CDR3 is TGTGCCAGCAGCCAAGGCGGGACAGGAACCTACGAGCAGTACTTC.

This clone was seen a handful of times. The CDR3 DNA reads TGTGCCAGCTCAGCGACAGGATACCAAGAGACCCAGTACTTC. This translates into CASSATGYQETQYF. The chain carries TRBV18 and TRBJ2-5, with D maybe TRBD1 (6 bases). V lost 5 bases and J 0 bases, leaving 10 bases between the germline ends. The germline CDR1 and CDR2 sequences are KGHSH and LQKENI. The CDR3 totals 14 residues.

This clone has only one observation. The chain carries TRBV7-2 and TRBJ1-5; 7 bases line up with TRBD1. The germline V gene has CDR1 SGHTA and CDR2 FQGNSA. The CDR3 totals 15 residues. V dropped 5 bases and J dropped 4; count of bases not matched to a gene: 8. CDR3 sequence: CASSRTGTKNQPQHF. Here the CDR3 DNA reads TGTGCCAGCAGCCGGACAGGAACTAAGAATCAGCCCCAGCATTTT.

The chain couples TRBV6-5 to TRBJ2-7, with D possibly being TRBD1 (7 bases). The V and J ends lost 8 bases and 7 bases respectively, with 15 bases between them. There are 12 residues in the CDR3. Germline CDR1 reads MNHEY; CDR2 reads SVGAGI. The CDR3: CASARGAGEQYF. Written as DNA, the CDR3 is TGTGCCAGCGCCAGGGGGGCGGGGGAGCAGTACTTC.

The rearrangement joins TRBV3-1 (or the pseudogene TRBV3-2) to TRBJ1-1; D gene unclear. The V end was cut by 4 bases, the J end by 8 bases, with 14 bases between. The CDR3 is made up of 13 amino acids. Germline assignment: CDR1 LGHDT and CDR2 YNNKEL (reference sequence). CDR3 nucleotides: TGTGCCAGCAGCCGGTACCACGGGAACGAAGCTTTCTTT. It codes for CASSRYHGNEAFF.

The table lists this clone with a count of one. The chain employs TRBV2 and TRBJ2-3; 7 nucleotides agree with TRBD2. V was pared by 8 bases and J by 1 base, with 3 bases of the junction left unmatched. This CDR3 comprises 13 residues. The germline gives CDR1 SNHLY, CDR2 FYNNEI. CDR3: CASGGGGTDTQYF. DNA of the CDR3: TGTGCCAGCGGCGGGGGTGGCACAGATACGCAGTATTTT.

The rearrangement joins TRBV11-2 to TRBJ1-2; D not resolved. This CDR3 contains 15 residues. Germline-derived CDR1 and CDR2 are SGHAT and FQNNGV. V was trimmed by 4 bases and J by 4 bases, leaving 16 bases between them. DNA of the CDR3: TGTGCCAGCAGCTCCTTGAGGATTTCCGTCTATGGCTACACCTTC. As protein: CASSSLRISVYGYTF.

The CDR3 is CAWSVNSGPYEQYF. DNA for the CDR3: TGTGCCTGGAGTGTAAATTCTGGCCCCTACGAGCAGTACTTC. This rearrangement joins TRBV30 to TRBJ2-7, with D uncertain. Germline V gives CDR1 GTSNPN, CDR2 SVGIG (reference sequence). V lost 0 bases and J 2 bases, leaving 11 bases between the germline ends. The CDR3 spans 14 residues.